Presented here are 26 T cell receptor beta chains from one specimen sequenced in a study of blood T cell repertoires in COVID-19. TCRdb keeps only in-frame clones here, not all; method: immunoSEQ multiplex PCR. The top ten hold around an eighth of the sample, which has about 240,000 clones, 75% to 85% seen once. Sequencing used peripheral blood. The receptor source for this set is a woman aged 55-70 years with active or convalescent COVID-19.

This sequence joins TRBV24-1 and TRBJ1-1; 7 positions match TRBD1. Trimming at V came to 3 bases and at J to 10 bases, leaving 10 bases not matched to a gene. Germline-derived CDR1 and CDR2 are KGHDR and SFDVKD. CDR3 length: 14 residues. The CDR3 sequence: CATSDPGTEDGAFF. For the CDR3, the DNA is TGTGCCACCAGTGATCCCGGGACAGAAGATGGAGCTTTCTTT.

This rearrangement joins TRBV30 to TRBJ1-5; D possibly corresponds to TRBD1 (5 bases). Germline CDR1 is GTSNPN and CDR2 is SVGIG (reference sequence). CDR3 size: 13 residues. Trimming cost V 0 bases and J 7 bases, with 10 bases left between them. DNA of the CDR3: TGTGCCTGGAGTGTTGGGGGAGGACAGCCCCAGCATTTT. This encodes CAWSVGGGQPQHF. The full variable domain, rest sourced from reference TRBV30 and TRBJ1-5, is SQTIHQWPATLVQPVGSPLSLECTVEGTSNPNLYWYRQAAGRGLQLLFYSVGIGQISSEVPQNLSASRPQDRQFILSSKKLLLSDSGFYLCAWSVGGGQPQHFGDGTRLSIL.

This clone showed up just a few times. The gene calls are TRBV27 and TRBJ2-2; the D gene is possibly TRBD2 (5 bases). V was pared by 2 bases and J by 6 bases, with 7 bases between. Germline V gene lookup returns CDR1 MNHEY and CDR2 SMNVEV (reference sequence). CDR3 length: 13 residues. The chain's CDR3 is CASSLRGSGELFF. The CDR3 coding sequence is TGTGCCAGCAGTTTACGGGGATCCGGGGAGCTGTTTTTT.

The gene calls are TRBV7-6 and TRBJ2-3, with D perhaps TRBD1 (5 bases). The CDR3 length is 14 residues. Germline V gene lookup returns CDR1 SGHVS and CDR2 FNYEAQ. Trimming took 0 bases from V and 5 from J, leaving 9 bases between them. The CDR3 loop is CASSLAGLGDTQYF. The DNA for the CDR3 is TGTGCCAGCAGCTTAGCGGGGCTCGGAGATACGCAGTATTTT. The full variable domain, its missing parts supplied by reference TRBV7-6 and TRBJ2-3, is GAGVSQSPRYKVTKRGQDVALRCDPISGHVSLYWYRQALGQGPEFLTYFNYEAQQDKSGLPNDRFSAERPEGSISTLTIQRTEQRDSAMYRCASSLAGLGDTQYFGPGTRLTVL.

This chain connects TRBV5-6 to TRBJ2-3; 9 bases align to TRBD1. The ends lost 2 bases at V and 6 bases at J; junction bases unmatched: 4. CDR3 length equals 14 residues. Germline V gene lookup returns CDR1 SGHDT and CDR2 YYEEEE. The CDR3 region has the DNA TGTGCCAGCAGCTTTGGACAGGGGATGGATACGCAGTATTTT. Translating it yields CASSFGQGMDTQYF.

This sequence joins TRBV7-2 and TRBJ2-3, with 8 bases identical to TRBD2. Germline CDR1 SGHTA, CDR2 FQGNSA. The CDR3 is 14 amino acids. The V gene end was trimmed by 2 bases and the J gene end by 5 bases; junction bases not matched to a gene: 3. The CDR3 protein is CASSLSGGIDTQYF. The CDR3 coding sequence is TGTGCCAGCAGCTTATCGGGGGGGATAGATACGCAGTATTTT.

The chain has TRBV27 and TRBJ1-6; TRBD1 might be the D (6 bases). Trimming took off 3 bases at V and 0 bases at J, with 12 bases between the two ends. Germline CDR1 and CDR2: MNHEY and SMNVEV (reference sequence). The CDR3 spans 17 residues. The CDR3 loop is CASSLHQGSSYNSPLHF. CDR3 bases: TGTGCCAGCAGTTTGCACCAGGGGAGCTCCTATAATTCACCCCTCCACTTT.

The gene calls are TRBV25-1 and TRBJ1-2, with D possibly being TRBD1 (5 bases). The CDR3 has 12 residues. Trimming pared 4 bases from V and 7 bases from J, leaving 10 bases between. Germline V CDR1 and CDR2: MGHDK, SYGVNS. In nucleotides, the CDR3 is TGTGCCAGCAGTGTGGGGCTCTCTGGCTACACCTTC. The encoded protein is CASSVGLSGYTF.

The genes are TRBV5-4 and TRBJ2-3; 7 bases fit TRBD2. The germline V gene has CDR1 SGHNT and CDR2 YYREEE (reference sequence). The length of the CDR3 is 15 residues. The trim removed 4 bases at V and 6 bases at J, leaving 11 bases unmatched. The CDR3 region is CASSPGGLGVDTQYF. CDR3 nucleotide sequence: TGTGCCAGCAGCCCGGGGGGACTGGGAGTGGATACGCAGTATTTT.

The CDR3 loop is CASSLGDTYYGYTF. The CDR3 coding sequence is TGTGCCAGCTCACTTGGGGACACCTACTATGGCTACACCTTC. The chain has TRBV18 and TRBJ1-2; perhaps TRBD1 as D (6 bases). Trimming left V 4 bases short and J 3 bases short, with 12 bases between. The CDR3 is 14 residues long. Germline values: CDR1 KGHSH, CDR2 LQKENI.

This rearrangement joins TRBV20-1 to TRBJ2-7, with D possibly matching TRBD1 (5 bases). Trimming took 3 bases from V and 0 from J, leaving 12 bases between them. CDR3 length equals 14 residues. Germline V CDR1 and CDR2: DFQATT, SNEGSKA (reference sequence). DNA of the CDR3: TGCAGTGCTAGTACCAGGGATAGCTCCTACGAGCAGTACTTC. Translated: CSASTRDSSYEQYF.

The chain is built from TRBV7-3 and TRBJ2-1; TRBD2 matches 9 bases. CDR3 length: 20 amino acids. The V gene's germline CDR1 is SGHTA and CDR2 FQGTGA. V lost 3 bases and J lost 1; bases outside the gene matches: 16. DNA for the CDR3: TGTGCCAGCAGCTTCCCATCCGGCGGGGGGGCCGGAAGGTCCTACAATGAGCAGTTCTTC. Encoded protein: CASSFPSGGGAGRSYNEQFF.

V and J are TRBV7-9 and TRBJ2-5; 7 nucleotides agree with TRBD2. This CDR3 has 14 amino acids. The germline CDR1 and CDR2 sequences are SEHNR and FQNEAQ (reference sequence). After removal of 5 bases from V and 4 bases from J, the junction contained 7 bases not matched to a gene. The CDR3 reads CASSRAGGLETQYF. For the CDR3, the DNA is TGTGCCAGCAGCCGCGCCGGGGGGTTAGAGACCCAGTACTTC.

This clone was detected only once. The rearrangement links TRBV7-9 to TRBJ1-1, with 10 bases fitting TRBD1. The V gene's germline CDR1 is SEHNR and CDR2 FQNEAQ (reference sequence). CDR3 size: 14 residues. Unmatched junction bases numbered 0, after V lost 3 bases and J lost 2 bases. CDR3 amino acids: CASSLTGGNTEAFF. Here the CDR3 DNA reads TGTGCCAGCAGCTTGACAGGGGGCAACACTGAAGCTTTCTTT.

The rearrangement links TRBV11-2 to TRBJ2-2; D is possibly TRBD2 (5 bases). The germline V gene encodes CDR1 SGHAT and CDR2 FQNNGV. The CDR3 runs to 15 residues. V was pared by 2 bases and J by 6 bases, with 13 bases between. CDR3 bases: TGTGCCAGCAGCTTATTGACGGGATCCCCCGGGGAGCTGTTTTTT. Residues: CASSLLTGSPGELFF.

This chain joins TRBV10-3 and TRBJ2-7; D perhaps matches TRBD1 (6 bases). Germline lookup yields CDR1 ENHRY and CDR2 SYGVKD. There are 12 residues in the CDR3. The V gene lost 6 bases and the J gene lost 3 bases, with 9 bases spanning the gap. The CDR3, as DNA: TGTGCCATCAGCCCGGACAGCTACGAGCAGTACTTC. Protein product: CAISPDSYEQYF.

The chain carries TRBV28 and TRBJ2-2; tentatively, D is TRBD1 (6 bases). The germline CDR1 and CDR2 sequences are MDHEN and SYDVKM. V lost 1 base and J lost 0, with 9 bases in between. The CDR3 extends over 16 amino acids. The CDR3 coding sequence is TGTGCCAGCAGTTTATATCAGGGGACGAACACCGGGGAGCTGTTTTTT. This codes for CASSLYQGTNTGELFF.

This chain uses TRBV19 with TRBJ1-1, with TRBD1 as a possible D gene (6 bases). Germline CDR1 is LNHDA and CDR2 is SQIVND (reference sequence). The CDR3 runs to 14 residues. V was shortened by 4 bases and J by 3 bases, with 12 bases between the two germline ends. In DNA, the CDR3 is TGTGCCAGTAGTACCTGGACAGACGACACTGAAGCTTTCTTT. Translation gives CASSTWTDDTEAFF.

This chain links TRBV7-2 with TRBJ1-2; D perhaps matches TRBD1 (5 bases). Germline V gene lookup returns CDR1 SGHTA and CDR2 FQGNSA. V shed 0 bases and J shed 3 bases, with 8 bases lying between them. The CDR3 runs 14 residues. The CDR3 DNA follows: TGTGCCAGCAGCTTAGCCAGGGCGGACTATGGCTACACCTTC. Its translation: CASSLARADYGYTF.

The chain joins TRBV2 to TRBJ2-1, with D tentatively TRBD2 (6 bases). V was cut by 5 bases and J by 0 bases, with 11 bases left in between. Germline-derived CDR1 and CDR2 are SNHLY and FYNNEI. The CDR3 runs to 15 residues. CDR3 residues: CASSRDGGSYNEQFF. In DNA, the CDR3 is TGTGCCAGCAGTCGTGACGGGGGCTCCTACAATGAGCAGTTCTTC. The variable domain in full, completed from reference TRBV2 and TRBJ2-1, reads EPEVTQTPSHQVTQMGQEVILRCVPISNHLYFYWYRQILGQKVEFLVSFYNNEISEKSEIFDDQFSVERPDGSNFTLKIRSTKLEDSAMYFCASSRDGGSYNEQFFGPGTRLTVL.

CDR3 loop: CASSPRHQGRTEAFF. CDR3 coding DNA: TGTGCCAGCAGCCCTAGACATCAGGGTCGTACTGAAGCTTTCTTT. The chain couples TRBV7-9 to TRBJ1-1; perhaps TRBD1 as D (5 bases). Germline CDR1 SEHNR, CDR2 FQNEAQ (reference sequence). The CDR3 has 15 residues. Trimming left V 5 bases short and J 5 bases short, with 18 bases between.

The genes are TRBV12-3 or TRBV12-4 and TRBJ1-1, with 7 bases aligning to TRBD1. This CDR3 spans 12 amino acids. The J segment lost 5 bases and the V segment lost 5 bases, leaving 2 bases of the junction unmatched. The CDR3 region is CASSPQGTEAFF. CDR3 sequence (DNA): TGTGCCAGCAGTCCACAGGGGACTGAAGCTTTCTTT.

V is TRBV4-3 and J is TRBJ1-2; D remains ambiguous. V was pared by 0 bases and J by 0 bases, with 11 bases between. The CDR3 contains 16 residues. Looked up from germline, CDR1 is LGHNA and CDR2 is YSLEER. CDR3 sequence: CASSQDSQPSNYGYTF. Here the CDR3 DNA reads TGCGCCAGCAGCCAAGATAGCCAACCCTCTAACTATGGCTACACCTTC.

V gene TRBV2 combines with J gene TRBJ1-2; a possible D gene is TRBD1 (6 bases). Germline-derived CDR1 and CDR2 are SNHLY and FYNNEI. V was clipped by 8 bases and J by 5 bases, with 12 bases between them. The CDR3 is made up of 12 amino acids. CDR3 loop: CASGTQQYGYTF. The CDR3 DNA reads TGTGCCAGCGGGACACAACAATATGGCTACACCTTC.

The rearrangement joins TRBV2 to TRBJ2-5; 7 bases fit TRBD2. With V trimmed by 3 bases and J by 1 base, 14 bases remained unmatched. The V gene's germline CDR1 is SNHLY and CDR2 FYNNEI. The CDR3 extends over 18 amino acids. The CDR3 DNA sequence: TGTGCCAGCAGTGATCCCTTGGGAAGGGAGGGCGCCCAAGAGACCCAGTACTTC. Its translation is CASSDPLGREGAQETQYF. The variable domain in full, with the rest retrieved from reference TRBV2 and TRBJ2-5, is EPEVTQTPSHQVTQMGQEVILRCVPISNHLYFYWYRQILGQKVEFLVSFYNNEISEKSEIFDDQFSVERPDGSNFTLKIRSTKLEDSAMYFCASSDPLGREGAQETQYFGPGTRLLVL.

The CDR3, as DNA: TGTGCCAGTAGCCGGGGGACGGTGAACACTGAAGCTTTCTTT. This codes for CASSRGTVNTEAFF. This sequence joins TRBV19 and TRBJ1-1; a possible D gene is TRBD1 (5 bases). V lost 6 bases and J lost 0, with 11 bases in between. Germline CDR1 and CDR2: LNHDA and SQIVND (reference sequence). The CDR3 length is 14 residues.